This paragraph covers one T cell receptor (beta chain) sequence. The CDR3 extends over 14 amino acids. In germline, CDR1 is SGHTA, CDR2 FQGNSA. V lost 5 bases and J lost 3; bases outside the gene matches: 5. These data originate in a study of blood T cell repertoires in COVID-19. Assay used: immunoSEQ multiplex PCR; TCRdb lists only in-frame clones, some missing. This sample carries about 210,000 clones, just over 90% of them seen once, and the ten largest clones take around 1.2%. The TCR was taken from a man aged 30 to 45 with acute or convalescent COVID-19. Sequencing was performed on peripheral blood. The J gene is TRBJ2-7, the V gene TRBV7-2; TRBD1 matches at 9 bases. This CDR3 is CASSAWDRDYEQYF. CDR3 nucleotide sequence: TGTGCCAGCAGCGCATGGGACAGGGACTACGAGCAGTACTTC.